This entry concerns a single T cell receptor (beta chain). Regarding time point: blood 4 weeks post-SBRT, at nephrectomy. Treatment in this sample: 15 Gy SBRT to primary tumor, nephrectomy 4 weeks later. Sequencing was performed with immunoSEQ multiplex PCR; in TCRdb, only in-frame clones are kept and a portion is missing. The sample consists of roughly 100,000 clones, around 80% of them appearing once. The data belong to a study of radiation and T cells in renal cell carcinoma. Germline CDR1 and CDR2: SQVTM and ANQGSEA. The CDR3 has 12 amino acids. V was clipped by 4 bases and J by 3 bases, with 9 bases between them.

The rearrangement uses TRBV29-1 and TRBJ1-1, with no clear D. This receptor was obtained from a man in his 60s with renal cell carcinoma. Sequenced here: blood, sampled from a patient whose treatment included radiotherapy and nephrectomy. CDR3 coding DNA: TGCAGCGTTGTCCCGGGGTACACTGAAGCTTTCTTT. Amino acids: CSVVPGYTEAFF.